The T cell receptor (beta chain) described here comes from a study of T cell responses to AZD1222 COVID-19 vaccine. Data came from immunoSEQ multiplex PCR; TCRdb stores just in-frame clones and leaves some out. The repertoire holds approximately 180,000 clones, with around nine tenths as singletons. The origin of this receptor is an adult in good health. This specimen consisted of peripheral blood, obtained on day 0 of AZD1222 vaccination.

CDR3 nucleotide sequence: TGCAGCGTTGAAGATCGTCCGGGACAGGTGGGAAACACCATATATTTT. This sequence encodes CSVEDRPGQVGNTIYF. This chain links TRBV29-1 with TRBJ1-3; 8 nucleotides match TRBD1. This CDR3 comprises 16 residues. The V gene end was trimmed by 0 bases and the J gene end by 4 bases; junction bases not matched to a gene: 8. The V gene's germline CDR1 is SQVTM and CDR2 ANQGSEA.